This TCR beta chain comes out of a study of T cells in Graves' hyperthyroidism and ophthalmopathy. Overall study context: Initial diagnosis, before any treatment, was when peripheral blood was collected. Study-level findings and limits: Blood also held most thyroid clonotypes expanded beyond 0.001.

Not enrolled were patients with uncontrolled infection, other autoimmune disease, pregnancy or lactation. Sampled blood dates from first hyperthyroidism diagnosis, and it precedes any ophthalmopathy symptoms. Using RNA transcripts as the source, TCR beta CDR3 regions were amplified. A first-round RT-PCR of the TCR CDR3 used the HTBI primer set. One entry per CDR3 protein results from TCRdb running MiXCR on the multiplex PCR reads. The data contain about 270,000 distinct CDR3 sequences, 20% to 30% of them singletons. V was pared by 3 bases and J by 0 bases, with 4 bases of the junction left unmatched. The germline gives CDR1 SGDLS, CDR2 YYNGEE. The CDR3 sequence is 16 residues long. This clonotype was observed many times. Antigen unknown.

This sequence joins TRBV9 and TRBJ2-4; 9 bases are a match to TRBD2. The sequence derives from a man in his forties or fifties with Graves' hyperthyroidism that later progressed to Graves' ophthalmopathy. Sequenced sample: blood. For the CDR3, the DNA is TGTGCCAGCAGCGCAAATAGCGGGGGAGCCAAAAACATTCAGTACTTC. This gives the protein CASSANSGGAKNIQYF. Variable domain in full (rest from reference TRBV9 and TRBJ2-4): DSGVTQTPKHLITATGQRVTLRCSPRSGDLSVYWYQQSLDQGLQFLIQYYNGEERAKGNILERFSAQQFPDLHSELNLSSLELGDSALYFCASSANSGGAKNIQYFGAGTRLSVL.